Each of the 4 T cell receptor beta chains below was sequenced from the same sample in a study of CD8 T cells in Susac syndrome. RNA amounts of roughly 0.45 to 1 ug underwent reverse transcription with random hexamers. TCRdb passed the immunoSEQ multiplex PCR reads through MiXCR, listing each CDR3 protein once. The table shows 170,000 or so distinct CDR3 sequences, with about 95% occurring only once. The material sequenced was CD8+ T cells from PBMCs. All receptors come from a human donor with multiple sclerosis.

The genes are TRBV3-1 and TRBJ2-5; no definite D call. Germline V gene data show CDR1 as LGHDT and CDR2 as YNNKEL (reference sequence). V dropped 6 bases and J dropped 1 base, with 15 bases sitting between them. The CDR3 length is 15 residues. The CDR3 nucleotides are TGTGCCAGCAGTGGTAAGGCGCAGGTCCAAGAGACCCAGTACTTC. It is translated as CASSGKAQVQETQYF.

The chain couples TRBV5-6 to TRBJ2-1; D perhaps matches TRBD1 (5 bases). V was shortened by 3 bases and J by 10 bases, with 11 bases between the two germline ends. The CDR3 spans 12 residues. CDR1 and CDR2 from the germline V gene are SGHDT and YYEEEE. The CDR3: CASSSTKGEQFF. The CDR3 coding sequence is TGTGCCAGCAGCTCGACCAAGGGGGAGCAGTTCTTC.

This clonotype was observed a handful of times. This chain links TRBV29-1 with TRBJ2-3; D perhaps matches TRBD1 (6 bases). CDR1 is SQVTM and CDR2 is ANQGSEA in the germline V gene. The CDR3 totals 13 residues. Trimming pared 3 bases from V and 1 base from J, leaving 8 bases between. CDR3 DNA sequence: TGCAGCGTTGATGGGGGCCGCACAGATACGCAGTATTTT. Protein sequence: CSVDGGRTDTQYF.

The chain has TRBV11-2 and TRBJ2-7, with TRBD1 as a possible D gene (5 bases). The V gene's germline CDR1 is SGHAT and CDR2 FQNNGV. The CDR3 has 15 residues. Trimming removed 0 bases at V and 3 bases at J, with 12 bases between. The CDR3 nucleotides read TGTGCCAGCAGCTTAGAGGCCAGGACACACTACGAGCAGTACTTC. Protein sequence: CASSLEARTHYEQYF.